Shown below are 14 T cell receptor beta chains from a single sample sequenced in a study of spatial heterogeneity in lung cancer. From the 5' RACE reads, TCRdb called clonotypes with MiXCR, one entry per CDR3 protein. The sample holds approximately 6,100 distinct CDR3 sequences, approximately 12% seen once. Documented time point: sample taken at primary tumor resection. Unsorted whole RNA of tumor, nontumor lung or frozen PBMC was sequenced. This sample comprised normal lung tissue next to the tumor, obtained at surgery. The source of these receptors is a male donor with early-stage non-small cell lung cancer.

This clonotype was seen repeatedly, ten times or more. The V and J genes are TRBV6-5 and TRBJ1-3; perhaps TRBD1 as D (5 bases). Deletions cut 6 bases from V and 2 bases from J, with 11 bases between. Germline V CDR1 and CDR2: MNHEY, SVGAGI. The CDR3 spans 14 residues. The chain's CDR3 is CASSYGTAGNTIYF. Written as DNA, the CDR3 is TGTGCCAGCAGCTACGGGACCGCTGGAAACACCATATATTTT.

This clonotype was detected ten times or more. The chain links TRBV27 to TRBJ2-6; 12 bases agree with TRBD2. The V and J ends lost 5 bases and 0 bases, in that order; junction bases with no gene match: 8. The germline gives CDR1 MNHEY, CDR2 SMNVEV (reference sequence). CDR3 length equals 19 residues. The CDR3 sequence is CASSALAGGLPSGANVLTF. In DNA, the CDR3 is TGTGCCAGCAGTGCTCTAGCGGGAGGGCTCCCCTCTGGGGCCAACGTCCTGACTTTC.

This clonotype was recorded many times. CDR3 loop: CASSKVPSGRASGEQYF. In DNA form, the CDR3 reads TGTGCCAGCAGCAAAGTACCTAGCGGGAGGGCCTCCGGGGAGCAGTACTTC. This sequence joins TRBV21-1 and TRBJ2-7; the table names TRBD2, a call not compared with the DNA. TRBV21-1 is a pseudogene locus. The CDR3 loop spans 17 amino acids.

This clonotype was seen at least ten times. The gene calls are TRBV20-1 and TRBJ2-5; tentative D call: TRBD2 (6 bases). V lost 3 bases, J lost 4 bases, and 9 bases lay in between. The CDR3 is made up of 12 amino acids. Germline loops: CDR1 DFQATT, CDR2 SNEGSKA (reference sequence). Here the CDR3 DNA reads TGCAGTGCTAGTCGGGGGTCAGAGACCCAGTACTTC. It translates to CSASRGSETQYF.

This clonotype was detected ten times or more. V usage is TRBV9 and J usage is TRBJ2-7; 9 positions agree with TRBD2. The CDR3 consists of 14 residues. The V gene's germline CDR1 is SGDLS and CDR2 YYNGEE. With V trimmed by 0 bases and J by 4 bases, 2 bases remained unmatched. The CDR3 nucleotides are TGTGCCAGCAGCGTAGGTAGCGGGAGTTACGAGCAGTACTTC. Residues: CASSVGSGSYEQYF.

By frequency in the sample, this clonotype is medium-sized. The CDR3 here is CASSLTFGERSGANVLTF. DNA of the CDR3: TGCGCCAGCAGCTTGACATTTGGAGAGAGGTCTGGGGCCAACGTCCTGACTTTC. V is TRBV5-1 and J is TRBJ2-6; D remains ambiguous. V dropped 1 base and J dropped 1 base, with 15 bases sitting between them. The CDR3 loop spans 18 amino acids. Germline V gene sequence: CDR1 SGHRS, CDR2 YFSETQ.

J is TRBJ1-5 and V is TRBV20-1; 9 bases align to TRBD1. The V and J ends lost 0 bases and 3 bases, in that order; junction bases with no gene match: 6. Germline V lookup: CDR1 DFQATT, CDR2 SNEGSKA (reference sequence). The CDR3 has 16 residues. DNA for the CDR3: TGCAGTGCTAGAGACACAGGGGGCAAGTACAATCAGCCCCAGCATTTT. Translating gives CSARDTGGKYNQPQHF.

This clonotype is labeled medium-sized. The chain joins TRBV7-2 to TRBJ1-4; D ambiguous. CDR3 length: 15 residues. Germline CDR1 and CDR2: SGHTA and FQGNSA. V was trimmed by 4 bases and J by 4 bases, leaving 13 bases between them. CDR3 bases: TGTGCCAGCAGCTCTCAAGGGATCAGTAATGAAAAACTGTTTTTT. Translation gives CASSSQGISNEKLFF.

This clonotype is medium-sized (0.01 to 0.1%) by share. The chain is built from TRBV7-9 and TRBJ2-1, with TRBD2 matching 10 bases. The germline V gene has CDR1 SEHNR and CDR2 FQNEAQ (reference sequence). CDR3 size: 14 residues. V lost 8 bases and J lost 4; bases outside the gene matches: 5. The CDR3 loop reads CASCPAGGYNEQFF. The CDR3, as DNA: TGTGCCAGCTGCCCAGCGGGAGGGTACAATGAGCAGTTCTTC. The variable domain in full, completed from reference TRBV7-9 and TRBJ2-1, reads DTGVSQNPRHKITKRGQNVTFRCDPISEHNRLYWYRQTLGQGPEFLTYFQNEAQLEKSRLLSDRFSAERPKGSFSTLEIQRTEQGDSAMYLCASCPAGGYNEQFFGPGTRLTVL.

This clonotype was detected ten times or more. Possible read error: a much larger clone is one base away. The CDR3 reads CASSRAEAFF. The CDR3 DNA reads TGTGCCAGCAGCCGGGCTGAAGCTTTCTTT. The chain links TRBV5-8 to TRBJ1-1; D is undetermined. The CDR3 sequence is 10 residues long. Germline V gene lookup returns CDR1 SGHTS and CDR2 YDEGEE. V was trimmed by 4 bases and J by 6 bases, leaving 4 bases between them.

This clonotype is classed as medium-sized. The chain uses TRBV19 and TRBJ2-5, with D unresolved. The V and J ends lost 3 bases and 0 bases respectively, with 5 bases between them. The CDR3 is 13 amino acids. Germline loops: CDR1 LNHDA, CDR2 SQIVND (reference sequence). The CDR3 reads CASSMGYQETQYF. The CDR3 nucleotides read TGTGCCAGTAGTATGGGCTACCAAGAGACCCAGTACTTC.

This clonotype has a handful of counts. The rearrangement links TRBV13 to TRBJ2-6; no firm D call. Germline-derived CDR1 and CDR2 are PRHDT and FYEKMQ (reference sequence). The CDR3 is 14 residues long. The V gene lost 4 bases and the J gene lost 1 base, with 5 bases spanning the gap. In DNA, the CDR3 is TGTGCCAGCAGCTCGACGTCTGGGGCCAACGTCCTGACTTTC. This sequence encodes CASSSTSGANVLTF.

This clonotype counts as medium-sized. The chain recombines TRBV11-3 with TRBJ2-1; D is possibly TRBD2 (6 bases). The germline V and J ends were trimmed by 5 bases and 9 bases, with 20 bases remaining between them. The germline gives CDR1 SGHNT, CDR2 YENEEA. The CDR3 is 15 amino acids. CDR3 sequence: CASSPPERRGGEQFF. The CDR3 nucleotides are TGTGCCAGCAGCCCCCCAGAGCGGAGGGGTGGTGAGCAGTTCTTC. Full variable domain (outside the CDR3, taken from reference TRBV11-3 and TRBJ2-1): EAGVVQSPRYKIIEKKQPVAFWCNPISGHNTLYWYLQNLGQGPELLIRYENEEAVDDSQLPKDRFSAERLKGVDSTLKIQPAELGDSAVYLCASSPPERRGGEQFFGPGTRLTVL.

The sample holds many counts of this clonotype. The J gene is TRBJ1-1, the V gene TRBV30; no clear D gene. The CDR3 totals 13 residues. CDR1 and CDR2 from the germline V gene are GTSNPN and SVGIG (reference sequence). Trimming removed 5 bases from V and 0 bases from J, with 10 bases in between. The CDR3 sequence: CAWSRTVNTEAFF. In DNA form, the CDR3 reads TGTGCCTGGTCAAGGACGGTGAACACTGAAGCTTTCTTT.